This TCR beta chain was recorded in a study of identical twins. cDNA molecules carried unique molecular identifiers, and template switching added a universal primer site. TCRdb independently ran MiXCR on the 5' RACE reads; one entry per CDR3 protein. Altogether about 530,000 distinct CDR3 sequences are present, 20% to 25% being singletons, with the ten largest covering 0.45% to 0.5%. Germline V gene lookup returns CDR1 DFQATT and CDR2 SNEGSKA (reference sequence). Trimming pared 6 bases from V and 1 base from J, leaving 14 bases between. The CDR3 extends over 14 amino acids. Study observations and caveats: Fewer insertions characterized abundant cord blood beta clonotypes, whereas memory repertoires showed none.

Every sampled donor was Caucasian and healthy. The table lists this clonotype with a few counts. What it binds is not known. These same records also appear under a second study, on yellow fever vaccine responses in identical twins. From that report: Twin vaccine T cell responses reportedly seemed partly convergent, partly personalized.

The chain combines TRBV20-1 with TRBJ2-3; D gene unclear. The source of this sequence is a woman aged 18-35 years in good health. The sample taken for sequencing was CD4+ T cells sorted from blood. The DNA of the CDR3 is TGCAGTGCCTCCATCGGGTTAGGCACAGATACGCAGTATTTT. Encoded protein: CSASIGLGTDTQYF.